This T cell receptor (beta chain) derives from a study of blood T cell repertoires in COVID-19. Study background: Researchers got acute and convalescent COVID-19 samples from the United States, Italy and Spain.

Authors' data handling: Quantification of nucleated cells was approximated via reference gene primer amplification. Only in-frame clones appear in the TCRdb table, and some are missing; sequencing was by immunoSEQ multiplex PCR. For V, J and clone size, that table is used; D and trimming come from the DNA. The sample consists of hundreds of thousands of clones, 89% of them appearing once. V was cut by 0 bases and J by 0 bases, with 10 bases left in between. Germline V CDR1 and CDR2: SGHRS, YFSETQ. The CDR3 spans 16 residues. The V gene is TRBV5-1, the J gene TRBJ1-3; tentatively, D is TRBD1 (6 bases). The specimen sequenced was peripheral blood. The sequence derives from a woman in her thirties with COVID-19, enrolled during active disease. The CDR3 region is CASSLGQGTSGNTIYF. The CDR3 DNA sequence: TGCGCCAGCAGCTTGGGGCAGGGGACCTCTGGAAACACCATATATTTT.